Sequencing of this T cell receptor beta chain was carried out in a study of CD8 T cells in ankylosing spondylitis. The CDR3 consists of 14 residues. Germline V lookup: CDR1 SGHTA, CDR2 FQGNSA. The V end was cut by 1 base, the J end by 1 base, with 5 bases between. 5'-RACE, quantitative and with molecular barcodes, yielded the TCR beta libraries. One entry per CDR3 protein, called by TCRdb with MiXCR from the 5' RACE reads. Seen here are 50,000 to 60,000 distinct CDR3 sequences, around 7.4% observed once, and the top ten hold around 8.5%. The V and J genes are TRBV7-2 and TRBJ2-1; D perhaps matches TRBD1 (5 bases). The sample was blood, either unsorted or a sorted T cell fraction (not recorded which). This receptor was taken from a female donor with ankylosing spondylitis or in good health (not recorded which). As DNA, the CDR3 is TGTGCCAGCAGCTTAGAGGGGTCCTACAATGAGCAGTTCTTC. Translating it yields CASSLEGSYNEQFF.